Shown below are 25 T cell receptor beta chains from a single sample sequenced in a study of blood T cell repertoires in COVID-19. Produced via immunoSEQ multiplex PCR; TCRdb's table is partial and in-frame only. The sample lists 330,000 or so clones; about 90% were seen once. Sequenced input: PBMCs or T cells enriched from blood (not recorded which). Every receptor here comes from a woman under 40 who had recovered from COVID-19.

The chain uses TRBV18 and TRBJ1-4; D may be TRBD1 (5 bases). Germline values: CDR1 KGHSH, CDR2 LQKENI. The V end lost 3 bases, the J end lost 2 bases, and 7 bases lay between the germline ends. The length of the CDR3 is 14 residues. The DNA of the CDR3 is TGTGCCAGCTCACCGCCAGGGACTAATGAAAAACTGTTTTTT. Translated, it gives CASSPPGTNEKLFF. Full variable domain (missing parts from reference TRBV18 and TRBJ1-4): NAGVMQNPRHLVRRRGQEARLRCSPMKGHSHVYWYRQLPEEGLKFMVYLQKENIIDESGMPKERFSAEFPKEGPSILRIQQVVRGDSAAYFCASSPPGTNEKLFFGSGTQLSVL.

Only one count was recorded for this clone. The CDR3 DNA reads as TGCGCCAGCAGTTTTAGCGGGAGAGATACGCAGTATTTT. Translation: CASSFSGRDTQYF. The rearrangement joins TRBV10-1 to TRBJ2-3; 9 nucleotides match TRBD2. The CDR3 totals 13 residues. After removal of 5 bases from V and 5 bases from J, the junction contained 2 bases not matched to a gene. Germline V lookup: CDR1 WNHNN, CDR2 SYGVQD (reference sequence).

The chain joins TRBV29-1 to TRBJ1-1; D might be TRBD1 (5 bases). The CDR3 totals 15 residues. Looked up from germline, CDR1 is SQVTM and CDR2 is ANQGSEA. V was clipped by 4 bases and J by 2 bases, with 17 bases between them. The CDR3 region is CSVAKPTGFNTEAFF. The CDR3 DNA reads TGCAGCGTTGCCAAACCAACAGGCTTCAACACTGAAGCTTTCTTT.

This rearrangement joins TRBV27 to TRBJ2-7; 10 bases are shared with TRBD2. The CDR3 is 17 residues long. The V segment lost 5 bases and the J segment 8 bases; nucleotides outside the gene matches: 18. From germline, CDR1 is MNHEY and CDR2 SMNVEV (reference sequence). CDR3 amino acids: CASSPYPGLADPTKQYF. CDR3 DNA sequence: TGTGCCAGCAGTCCCTACCCCGGACTAGCGGACCCTACGAAGCAGTACTTC.

The CDR3 region is CAWIVAGATQYF. The CDR3 DNA is TGTGCCTGGATAGTTGCGGGGGCTACGCAGTATTTT. The chain combines TRBV30 with TRBJ2-3, with a possible D match to TRBD2 (7 bases). Trimming removed 4 bases from V and 8 bases from J, with 13 bases in between. Germline V gene lookup returns CDR1 GTSNPN and CDR2 SVGIG (reference sequence). CDR3 length: 12 amino acids.

This sequence joins TRBV29-1 and TRBJ2-4, with D perhaps TRBD1 (6 bases). The germline gives CDR1 SQVTM, CDR2 ANQGSEA. Trimming left V 7 bases short and J 7 bases short, with 17 bases between. This CDR3 is 13 amino acids long. CDR3 residues: CSARTAASNIQYF. CDR3 coding DNA: TGCAGCGCCCGGACAGCCGCAAGTAACATTCAGTACTTC. Full variable domain (remainder filled in from reference TRBV29-1 and TRBJ2-4): SAVISQKPSRDICQRGTSLTIQCQVDSQVTMMFWYRQQPGQSLTLIATANQGSEATYESGFVIDKFPISRPNLTFSTLTVSNMSPEDSSIYLCSARTAASNIQYFGAGTRLSVL.

The gene calls are TRBV7-8 and TRBJ1-2; D perhaps matches TRBD1 (6 bases). The CDR3 covers 15 residues. V gave up 3 bases and J gave up 3 bases, with 14 bases separating them. Per germline, CDR1 SGHVS and CDR2 FQNEAQ. The CDR3 region is CASSFGEGGHYGYTF. CDR3 coding DNA: TGTGCCAGCAGCTTCGGGGAGGGGGGCCACTATGGCTACACCTTC.

The rearrangement joins TRBV7-3 to TRBJ2-1; 10 nucleotides align to TRBD1. CDR1 is SGHTA and CDR2 is FQGTGA in the germline V gene. There are 16 residues in the CDR3. Germline trimming cut 6 bases from V and 5 bases from J; bases unmatched to any gene: 10. Here the CDR3 DNA reads TGTGCCAGCAGGTCACCGGGACAGGGGTTGAACAATGAGCAGTTCTTC. Translated, it gives CASRSPGQGLNNEQFF.

This clone was counted a single time. The chain recombines TRBV2 with TRBJ2-2; D might be TRBD2 (7 bases). CDR1 is SNHLY and CDR2 is FYNNEI in the germline V gene. The CDR3 is made up of 15 amino acids. V was shortened by 1 base and J by 4 bases, with 10 bases between the two germline ends. Here the CDR3 DNA reads TGTGCCAGCAGTGAAGAAGGGGGGGGCACCGGGGAGCTGTTTTTT. Amino acid sequence: CASSEEGGGTGELFF.

The chain links TRBV5-4 to TRBJ2-7, with D possibly being TRBD1 (6 bases). V was cut by 1 base and J by 4 bases, with 15 bases left in between. The germline V gene encodes CDR1 SGHNT and CDR2 YYREEE (reference sequence). This CDR3 is 15 amino acids long. The CDR3 spells CASSLNLGARYEQYF. In DNA, the CDR3 is TGTGCCAGCAGCTTGAATCTGGGGGCGCGGTACGAGCAGTACTTC.

Regarding this clone: Different DNA sequences within this sample yield the same CDR3. The chain combines TRBV5-1 with TRBJ1-3; TRBD1 matches 9 bases. Per germline, CDR1 SGHRS and CDR2 YFSETQ. The CDR3 sequence is 15 residues long. Trimming took 0 bases from V and 2 from J; bases not matched to a gene: 0. In DNA form, the CDR3 reads TGCGCCAGCAGCTTGGGGACAGGGGCTGGAAACACCATATATTTT. Translation gives CASSLGTGAGNTIYF.

The DNA of the CDR3 is TGTGCCAGTAGTATGTGGGCGGGGGGCACAGATACGCAGTATTTT. It yields the protein CASSMWAGGTDTQYF. The genes are TRBV19 and TRBJ2-3, with 7 bases that match TRBD2. V was clipped by 3 bases and J by 1 base; unmatched bases: 4. Germline V gene lookup returns CDR1 LNHDA and CDR2 SQIVND (reference sequence). The CDR3 extends over 15 amino acids.

The sample holds one count of this clone. The chain combines TRBV14 with TRBJ1-3, with unresolved D. Germline V gene sequence: CDR1 SGHDN, CDR2 FVKESK. The length of the CDR3 is 14 residues. The V end lost 3 bases, the J end lost 0 bases, and 6 bases lay between the germline ends. In DNA, the CDR3 is TGTGCCAGCAGCCATACAGCCTCTGGAAACACCATATATTTT. It translates to CASSHTASGNTIYF.

The chain couples TRBV5-1 to TRBJ2-7; 8 nucleotides line up with TRBD1. The trim removed 7 bases at V and 3 bases at J, leaving 6 bases unmatched. Germline assignment: CDR1 SGHRS and CDR2 YFSETQ. This CDR3 is 13 amino acids long. The CDR3 region is CASDLGQGYEQYF. The CDR3 nucleotides are TGCGCCAGCGACCTTGGACAGGGCTACGAGCAGTACTTC.

This rearrangement joins TRBV6-4 to TRBJ2-2; TRBD2 matches at 7 bases. There are 15 residues in the CDR3. In germline, CDR1 is MRHNA, CDR2 SNTAGT. Trimming at V came to 3 bases and at J to 1 base, leaving 2 bases not matched to a gene. The CDR3: CASSEASGNTGELFF. In nucleotides, the CDR3 is TGTGCCAGCAGTGAAGCTAGCGGGAACACCGGGGAGCTGTTTTTT.

The chain carries TRBV12-3 or TRBV12-4 and TRBJ1-2, with TRBD1 as a possible D gene (6 bases). This CDR3 has 12 amino acids. V dropped 6 bases and J dropped 8 bases, with 13 bases sitting between them. Written as DNA, the CDR3 is TGTGCCAGCAGCTTCACAGGGCAGGGCTACACCTTC. Translated, it gives CASSFTGQGYTF.

The chain employs TRBV7-9 and TRBJ1-2; 9 positions match TRBD1. J gave up 3 bases and V 5 bases, and 4 bases lay outside the gene matches. Germline assignment: CDR1 SEHNR and CDR2 FQNEAQ (reference sequence). This CDR3 has 14 residues. The CDR3: CASSKDRGDYGYTF. CDR3 coding DNA: TGTGCCAGCAGCAAGGACAGGGGAGACTATGGCTACACCTTC. The complete variable domain, with remaining parts taken from reference TRBV7-9 and TRBJ1-2, reads DTGVSQNPRHKITKRGQNVTFRCDPISEHNRLYWYRQTLGQGPEFLTYFQNEAQLEKSRLLSDRFSAERPKGSFSTLEIQRTEQGDSAMYLCASSKDRGDYGYTFGSGTRLTVV.

The chain employs TRBV7-9 and TRBJ1-1, with 7 bases lining up with TRBD1. The CDR3 consists of 15 residues. Germline lookup yields CDR1 SEHNR and CDR2 FQNEAQ (reference sequence). With 5 bases clipped from V and 0 bases from J, the junction kept 6 bases outside the gene matches. The CDR3 loop is CASSPATGLNTEAFF. The CDR3 region has the DNA TGTGCCAGCAGCCCCGCGACAGGGCTGAACACTGAAGCTTTCTTT.

The J gene is TRBJ2-7, the V gene TRBV19, with TRBD2 matching 9 bases. V gave up 3 bases and J gave up 11 bases; unmatched junction bases: 8. The CDR3 totals 13 residues. Germline V gene data show CDR1 as LNHDA and CDR2 as SQIVND (reference sequence). The CDR3, as DNA: TGTGCCAGTAGTATTCCGGGACTAGCACGGGAGTACTTC. Its protein is CASSIPGLAREYF.

The J gene is TRBJ1-1, the V gene TRBV19, with a weak D call TRBD1 (6 bases). CDR3 length equals 15 residues. Trimming took off 3 bases at V and 4 bases at J, with 15 bases between the two ends. Germline assignment: CDR1 LNHDA and CDR2 SQIVND (reference sequence). The DNA for the CDR3 is TGTGCCAGTAGTATCACAGGGCAGTGGGGCACTGAAGCTTTCTTT. Residues: CASSITGQWGTEAFF.

This chain joins TRBV5-8 and TRBJ2-2; 7 nucleotides align to TRBD2. J was trimmed by 6 bases and V by 1 base; bases with no gene match: 12. The germline gives CDR1 SGHTS, CDR2 YDEGEE. The CDR3 is made up of 17 amino acids. The CDR3 region is CASSLPRGRARSGELFF. The CDR3 nucleotides are TGTGCCAGCAGCTTGCCTCGAGGGAGGGCCAGATCCGGGGAGCTGTTTTTT.

The V and J genes are TRBV7-9 and TRBJ1-1; 7 nucleotides align to TRBD1. The germline gives CDR1 SEHNR, CDR2 FQNEAQ (reference sequence). J was trimmed by 3 bases and V by 1 base; bases with no gene match: 5. This CDR3 has 15 amino acids. The CDR3 spells CASSLVGGAYTEAFF. The CDR3 DNA reads TGTGCCAGCAGCTTAGTAGGGGGCGCTTACACTGAAGCTTTCTTT.

This chain uses TRBV5-8 with TRBJ1-3; 9 nucleotides match TRBD1. Germline lookup yields CDR1 SGHTS and CDR2 YDEGEE. The CDR3 consists of 15 residues. The J segment lost 4 bases and the V segment lost 3 bases, leaving 5 bases of the junction unmatched. CDR3 bases: TGTGCCAGCAGCTCGCCGGGACAGGGAGGAAACACCATATATTTT. It specifies CASSSPGQGGNTIYF.

The rearrangement uses TRBV10-1 and TRBJ1-1; tentative D call: TRBD1 (6 bases). The V and J ends lost 6 bases and 0 bases respectively, with 8 bases between them. Germline assignment: CDR1 WNHNN and CDR2 SYGVQD (reference sequence). The CDR3 has 13 amino acids. The CDR3 sequence: CASRDSLNTEAFF. Written as DNA, the CDR3 is TGCGCCAGCAGGGACAGCCTGAACACTGAAGCTTTCTTT.

The chain employs TRBV27 and TRBJ2-7, with no clear D. Germline V lookup: CDR1 MNHEY, CDR2 SMNVEV (reference sequence). This CDR3 has 12 amino acids. The V and J ends lost 3 bases and 6 bases respectively, with 9 bases between them. The CDR3 region has the DNA TGTGCCAGCAGTTTTATAGGAGCCGAGCAGTACTTC. Translation: CASSFIGAEQYF.